Below are 26 T cell receptor beta chains sequenced from a single sample in a study of T cells after yellow fever vaccination. TCRdb used MiXCR to reprocess the 5' RACE reads, holding one entry per CDR3 protein. The sample consists of 610,000 or so distinct CDR3 sequences, 9% to 15% of them appearing once. The input for sequencing was PBMCs, taken on the day of the yellow fever booster vaccination. The origin of the receptors is a young man who received the YFV17D yellow fever vaccine.

The J gene is TRBJ2-1, the V gene TRBV5-1; 9 positions match TRBD1. With V trimmed by 4 bases and J by 2 bases, 7 bases remained unmatched. The CDR3 has 16 residues. Germline V lookup: CDR1 SGHRS, CDR2 YFSETQ. CDR3: CASSQGQGRTYNEQFF. The CDR3, as DNA: TGCGCCAGCAGCCAGGGACAGGGAAGGACCTACAATGAGCAGTTCTTC.

In this sample, this clonotype turned up a few times. The V call is TRBV20-1, the J call TRBJ1-3; D might be TRBD1 (6 bases). In germline, CDR1 is DFQATT, CDR2 SNEGSKA (reference sequence). The CDR3 is made up of 15 amino acids. Between the trimmed V and J ends, which lost 0 bases and 2 bases, there was a span of 11 bases. The CDR3 spells CSARDPSGAGNTIYF. DNA of the CDR3: TGCAGTGCTAGAGATCCCTCAGGGGCTGGAAACACCATATATTTT.

This clonotype has only a few counts. The chain carries TRBV9 and TRBJ1-6; D perhaps matches TRBD1 (6 bases). This CDR3 contains 14 residues. Deletions cut 2 bases from V and 7 bases from J, with 10 bases between. The germline CDR1 and CDR2 sequences are SGDLS and YYNGEE. CDR3 DNA: TGTGCCAGCAGCGTGGGACATTTGAATTCACCCCTCCACTTT. This codes for CASSVGHLNSPLHF. Variable domain in full (rest from reference TRBV9 and TRBJ1-6): DSGVTQTPKHLITATGQRVTLRCSPRSGDLSVYWYQQSLDQGLQFLIQYYNGEERAKGNILERFSAQQFPDLHSELNLSSLELGDSALYFCASSVGHLNSPLHFGNGTRLTVT.

The chain has TRBV7-9 and TRBJ2-1; 8 bases line up with TRBD1. Germline V CDR1 and CDR2: SEHNR, FQNEAQ (reference sequence). There are 18 residues in the CDR3. Trimming cost V 5 bases and J 7 bases; bases outside gene matches: 19. CDR3: CASSPRRWGQAVLNEQFF. The CDR3 DNA follows: TGTGCCAGCAGCCCCAGAAGATGGGGACAGGCCGTTCTTAATGAGCAGTTCTTC.

V gene TRBV5-4 combines with J gene TRBJ1-2; D remains ambiguous. The CDR3 spans 14 residues. CDR1 and CDR2 from the germline V gene are SGHNT and YYREEE (reference sequence). Trimming stripped 1 base from V and 5 bases from J, with 12 bases between. In DNA, the CDR3 is TGTGCCAGCAGCTTGTATACAGCTCAGTATGGCTACACCTTC. Amino acid sequence: CASSLYTAQYGYTF. Together with reference TRBV5-4 and TRBJ1-2, the CDR3 gives the full variable domain: ETGVTQSPTHLIKTRGQQVTLRCSSQSGHNTVSWYQQALGQGPQFIFQYYREEENGRGNFPPRFSGLQFPNYSSELNVNALELDDSALYLCASSLYTAQYGYTFGSGTRLTVV.

The chain couples TRBV20-1 to TRBJ1-2, with 8 bases identical to TRBD1. This CDR3 comprises 11 residues. J lost 7 bases, V lost 6 bases, and 4 bases had no gene match. The germline CDR1 and CDR2 sequences are DFQATT and SNEGSKA (reference sequence). CDR3 sequence: CSARTGSGYTF. CDR3 sequence (DNA): TGCAGTGCCCGGACAGGGAGTGGCTACACCTTC.

This clonotype was counted a few times. The CDR3 region is CASSYARSLSGNTIYF. For the CDR3, the DNA is TGTGCCAGCAGTTACGCCAGGTCGCTCTCTGGAAACACCATATATTTT. The chain is built from TRBV6-5 and TRBJ1-3; no firm D call. CDR1 MNHEY and CDR2 SVGAGI come from the germline V gene. With 2 bases removed from V and 0 bases from J, the gap between germline ends came to 11 bases. CDR3 length: 16 residues.

This clonotype was seen more than once but under ten times. The chain employs TRBV5-4 and TRBJ2-5; D gene unclear. Per germline, CDR1 SGHNT and CDR2 YYREEE (reference sequence). This CDR3 spans 14 amino acids. V lost 3 bases, J lost 1 base, and 10 bases lay in between. The CDR3 spells CASSSQATQETQYF. The CDR3 DNA sequence: TGTGCCAGCAGCTCCCAGGCCACCCAAGAGACCCAGTACTTC. The variable domain in full, with the rest retrieved from reference TRBV5-4 and TRBJ2-5, is ETGVTQSPTHLIKTRGQQVTLRCSSQSGHNTVSWYQQALGQGPQFIFQYYREEENGRGNFPPRFSGLQFPNYSSELNVNALELDDSALYLCASSSQATQETQYFGPGTRLLVL.

The chain is built from TRBV7-3 and TRBJ2-3; tentatively, D is TRBD1 (5 bases). The CDR3 sequence is 12 residues long. The germline V and J ends were trimmed by 8 bases and 5 bases, with 11 bases remaining between them. The V gene's germline CDR1 is SGHTA and CDR2 FQGTGA. In DNA form, the CDR3 reads TGTGCCAGCTCCAGGGTCGGAGATACGCAGTATTTT. Residues: CASSRVGDTQYF.

This rearrangement joins TRBV4-3 to TRBJ2-1, with 7 bases matching TRBD2. The CDR3 sequence is 18 residues long. V lost 0 bases, J lost 3 bases, and 11 bases stayed unmatched. In germline, CDR1 is LGHNA, CDR2 YSLEER. The CDR3 region has the DNA TGCGCCAGCAGCCAAGATTTGGTAACTAGCGCTTACTACAATGAGCAGTTCTTC. Amino acids: CASSQDLVTSAYYNEQFF.

The V and J genes are TRBV6-5 and TRBJ1-6, with TRBD1 as a possible D gene (6 bases). Per germline, CDR1 MNHEY and CDR2 SVGAGI. The ends were cut back, 5 bases at V and 8 bases at J, with 16 bases in the middle. The CDR3 consists of 15 residues. CDR3: CASSVLDSDYSPLHF. CDR3 DNA: TGTGCCAGCAGTGTACTGGACAGTGATTATTCACCCCTCCACTTT.

This clonotype was picked up a small number of times. The V call is TRBV10-3, the J call TRBJ2-3; tentative D call: TRBD2 (5 bases). V lost 7 bases, J lost 2 bases, and 10 bases lay in between. From germline, CDR1 is ENHRY and CDR2 SYGVKD. The CDR3 length is 13 residues. CDR3 coding DNA: TGTGCCATCAAAGACTACTACACAGATACGCAGTATTTT. Translating it yields CAIKDYYTDTQYF.

This clonotype was counted only a few times. CDR3 amino acids: CASTPSGRSSYEQYF. CDR3 DNA: TGTGCCAGCACCCCCAGCGGTAGGAGCTCCTACGAGCAGTACTTC. The chain recombines TRBV12-3 or TRBV12-4 with TRBJ2-7; D perhaps matches TRBD2 (5 bases). V shed 7 bases and J shed 0 bases, with 16 bases lying between them. The CDR3 length is 15 residues.

This clonotype came up many times. CDR3: CASSLGAGDGHGYTF. The CDR3 region has the DNA TGTGCCAGCAGTTTAGGGGCAGGGGACGGGCATGGCTACACCTTC. The chain is built from TRBV27 and TRBJ1-2, with TRBD1 as a possible D gene (6 bases). Trimming cost V 2 bases and J 6 bases, with 16 bases left between them. The CDR3 runs to 15 residues. Germline V lookup: CDR1 MNHEY, CDR2 SMNVEV (reference sequence).

This clonotype was detected only once. This chain joins TRBV10-3 and TRBJ2-2, with TRBD2 matching over 8 bases. CDR1 and CDR2 (germline): ENHRY, SYGVKD. This CDR3 is 17 amino acids long. In DNA form, the CDR3 reads TGTGCAACCAGCATCTATAGCGGGACTTCGAACACCGGGGAGCTGTTTTTT. Its translation: CATSIYSGTSNTGELFF.

V gene TRBV5-1 combines with J gene TRBJ2-7, with D uncertain. Trimming cost V 2 bases and J 5 bases, with 8 bases left between them. The CDR3 has 12 residues. Germline CDR1 reads SGHRS; CDR2 reads YFSETQ. CDR3 coding DNA: TGCGCCAGCAGCTTTGACCTAAACGAGCAGTACTTC. As protein: CASSFDLNEQYF. The whole variable domain, remainder taken from reference TRBV5-1 and TRBJ2-7, is KAGVTQTPRYLIKTRGQQVTLSCSPISGHRSVSWYQQTPGQGLQFLFEYFSETQRNKGNFPGRFSGRQFSNSRSEMNVSTLELGDSALYLCASSFDLNEQYFGPGTRLTVT.

This chain links TRBV20-1 with TRBJ2-3; TRBD2 agrees at 10 bases. The trim removed 6 bases at V and 6 bases at J, leaving 15 bases unmatched. This CDR3 has 16 amino acids. The germline V gene has CDR1 DFQATT and CDR2 SNEGSKA (reference sequence). In DNA, the CDR3 is TGCAGTGCCATACATTCGGCTAGCGGGAGATACGATACGCAGTATTTT. Translating it yields CSAIHSASGRYDTQYF.

This clonotype has just a few counts. CDR3 DNA sequence: TGTGCCAGCGGAGGGGCGGGTGAGCAGTTCTTC. Translating gives CASGGAGEQFF. The chain is built from TRBV27 and TRBJ2-1, with D perhaps TRBD2 (6 bases). The V gene lost 8 bases and the J gene lost 9 bases, with 11 bases spanning the gap. The CDR3 consists of 11 residues. CDR1 is MNHEY and CDR2 is SMNVEV in the germline V gene (reference sequence).

This chain connects TRBV7-2 to TRBJ2-1, with D perhaps matching TRBD2 (6 bases). The length of the CDR3 is 14 residues. CDR1 and CDR2 from the germline V gene are SGHTA and FQGNSA. The germline V and J ends were trimmed by 5 bases and 6 bases, with 14 bases remaining between them. The CDR3 protein is CASSDGRGGNEQFF. CDR3 in DNA: TGTGCCAGCAGCGACGGGAGAGGTGGCAATGAGCAGTTCTTC. The complete variable domain, with remaining parts taken from reference TRBV7-2 and TRBJ2-1, reads GAGVSQSPSNKVTEKGKDVELRCDPISGHTALYWYRQSLGQGLEFLIYFQGNSAPDKSGLPSDRFSAERTGGSVSTLTIQRTQQEDSAVYLCASSDGRGGNEQFFGPGTRLTVL.

V usage is TRBV21-1 and J usage is TRBJ2-3; TRBD2 reflects the table's D call only, with no check against the DNA. TRBV21-1 is listed as a pseudogene. The CDR3 runs 16 residues. CDR3 region: CASSKDLAGGADTQYF. CDR3 bases: TGTGCCAGCAGCAAAGACCTAGCGGGAGGTGCAGATACGCAGTATTTT.

This clonotype has only a few counts. The gene calls are TRBV7-3 and TRBJ2-1; 10 nucleotides match TRBD2. V gave up 5 bases and J gave up 3 bases; unmatched junction bases: 10. The CDR3 runs to 17 residues. From germline, CDR1 is SGHTA and CDR2 FQGTGA. CDR3 amino acids: CASSARTSGIHYNEQFF. The CDR3 nucleotides are TGTGCCAGCAGCGCCCGGACTAGCGGCATTCACTACAATGAGCAGTTCTTC.

This clonotype was observed a handful of times. The chain uses TRBV6-1 and TRBJ2-7; possible D gene TRBD2, 5 bases. V was pared by 8 bases and J by 6 bases, with 23 bases between. Germline-derived CDR1 and CDR2 are MNHNS and SASEGT. There are 15 residues in the CDR3. The CDR3 region has the DNA TGTGCCAGCTCGCCTAGCTTTCGACTTTTCGGCGAGCAGTACTTC. Protein: CASSPSFRLFGEQYF.

The chain couples TRBV10-3 to TRBJ2-3, with D maybe TRBD2 (5 bases). The CDR3 is made up of 13 amino acids. Trimming took off 3 bases at V and 5 bases at J, with 9 bases between the two ends. CDR1 and CDR2 from the germline V gene are ENHRY and SYGVKD. The DNA of the CDR3 is TGTGCCATCAGTGACACGGGAATAGATACGCAGTATTTT. This translates into CAISDTGIDTQYF.

V and J are TRBV6-2 or TRBV6-3 and TRBJ2-2, with 12 bases that match TRBD2. The V gene's germline CDR1 is MNHEY and CDR2 SVGEGT. J gave up 7 bases and V 5 bases, and 14 bases lay outside the gene matches. There are 18 residues in the CDR3. The CDR3 loop is CASSLKTSGSLTNGELFF. Written as DNA, the CDR3 is TGTGCCAGCAGTCTTAAGACTAGCGGGAGTTTAACAAACGGGGAGCTGTTTTTT.

This clonotype has more than one count but fewer than ten. The rearrangement joins TRBV20-1 to TRBJ2-1, with unresolved D. The CDR3 covers 11 residues. CDR1 and CDR2 (germline): DFQATT, SNEGSKA (reference sequence). Trimming took off 1 base at V and 12 bases at J, with 10 bases between the two ends. The CDR3 nucleotides read TGCAGTGCTAGAGGAGAGGTCGGGCAGTTCTTC. Amino acid sequence: CSARGEVGQFF.

This rearrangement joins TRBV10-3 to TRBJ2-1; D might be TRBD2 (6 bases). V dropped 7 bases and J dropped 9 bases, with 19 bases sitting between them. Germline V gene lookup returns CDR1 ENHRY and CDR2 SYGVKD. This CDR3 contains 14 residues. CDR3 DNA: TGTGCCATCACAGGAGCGCGGGATAAGGGTGAGCAGTTCTTC. This gives the protein CAITGARDKGEQFF.